The entry that follows covers one T cell receptor (beta chain) sequence. Original handling: Junction-only immunoSEQ data arrived without quality scores, meaning filtering differed. Produced via immunoSEQ multiplex PCR; TCRdb's table is partial and in-frame only. The V and J calls and clone size were taken over from that table, and D and trimming were inferred from the DNA. The sample lists 450,000 to 500,000 clones, approximately 80% occurring once. This sample stems from a study of shared clonotypes between healthy human individuals. The sample was PBMCs. The receptor comes from a woman between 40 and 55 years old in good health. Some clones in this sample may be carry-over from other donors' samples.

The CDR3 bases are TGTGCCAGCAGCTTAGCGCAGAAGCGGAGCACAGATACGCAGTATTTT. It codes for CASSLAQKRSTDTQYF. The chain employs TRBV7-2 and TRBJ2-3; D is perhaps TRBD2 (5 bases). This CDR3 has 16 amino acids. Trimming cost V 0 bases and J 0 bases, with 10 bases left between them. In germline, CDR1 is SGHTA, CDR2 FQGNSA.